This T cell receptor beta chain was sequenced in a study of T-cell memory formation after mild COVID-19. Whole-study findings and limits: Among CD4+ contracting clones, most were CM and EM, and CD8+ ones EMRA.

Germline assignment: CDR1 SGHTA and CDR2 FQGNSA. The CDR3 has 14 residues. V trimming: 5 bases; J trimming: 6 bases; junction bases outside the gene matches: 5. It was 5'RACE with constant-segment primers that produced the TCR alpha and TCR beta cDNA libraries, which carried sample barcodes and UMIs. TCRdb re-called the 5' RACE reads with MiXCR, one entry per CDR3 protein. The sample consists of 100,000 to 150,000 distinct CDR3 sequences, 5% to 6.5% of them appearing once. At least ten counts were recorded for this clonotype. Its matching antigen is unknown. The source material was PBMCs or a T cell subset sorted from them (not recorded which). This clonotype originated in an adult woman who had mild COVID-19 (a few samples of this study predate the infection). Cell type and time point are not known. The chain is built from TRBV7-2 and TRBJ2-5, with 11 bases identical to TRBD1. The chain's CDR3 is CASSPGQGAKTQYF. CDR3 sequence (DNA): TGTGCCAGCAGCCCTGGACAGGGGGCAAAGACCCAGTACTTC.